One sample yielded the 10 T cell receptor beta chains listed below, sequenced in a study of PD-1 blockade in classical Hodgkin lymphoma. Relapse after autologous stem cell transplantation occurred in every patient, and brentuximab vedotin exposure varied. Profiling relied on immunoSEQ multiplex PCR, and the TCRdb table lists in-frame clones only, not all of them. Of 10,000 to 15,000 clones listed, around three quarters are singletons. The sample in question was peripheral blood mononuclear cells (PBMCs), obtained at baseline. The receptors here all came from a human donor with classical Hodgkin lymphoma.

The CDR3 loop is CASLKQQGRDTEAFF. The CDR3 nucleotides are TGTGCCAGCTTAAAACAACAGGGGAGGGACACTGAAGCTTTCTTT. This chain connects TRBV18 to TRBJ1-1; 7 nucleotides align to TRBD1. This CDR3 spans 15 amino acids. Germline-derived CDR1 and CDR2 are KGHSH and LQKENI. V gave up 7 bases and J gave up 3 bases; unmatched junction bases: 11.

The chain recombines TRBV7-2 with TRBJ1-2; 9 bases fit TRBD1. There are 12 residues in the CDR3. CDR1 and CDR2 (germline): SGHTA, FQGNSA. J gave up 6 bases and V 4 bases, and 0 bases lay outside the gene matches. For the CDR3, the DNA is TGTGCCAGCAGCTACAGGGGGCATGGCTACACCTTC. This gives the protein CASSYRGHGYTF. Based on the CDR3 plus reference TRBV7-2 and TRBJ1-2, the full variable domain is GAGVSQSPSNKVTEKGKDVELRCDPISGHTALYWYRQSLGQGLEFLIYFQGNSAPDKSGLPSDRFSAERTGGSVSTLTIQRTQQEDSAVYLCASSYRGHGYTFGSGTRLTVV.

V usage is TRBV25-1 and J usage is TRBJ1-2; weak D call: TRBD1 (5 bases). CDR1 and CDR2 from the germline V gene are MGHDK and SYGVNS. Trimming removed 1 base at V and 2 bases at J, with 11 bases between. The CDR3 is made up of 15 amino acids. The CDR3 loop reads CASSEWDQLNYGYTF. The DNA of the CDR3 is TGTGCCAGCAGTGAATGGGACCAACTCAACTATGGCTACACCTTC.

The gene calls are TRBV6-5 and TRBJ1-2; TRBD1 aligns across 9 bases. CDR1 is MNHEY and CDR2 is SVGAGI in the germline V gene. The CDR3 spans 12 residues. V lost 8 bases, J lost 5 bases, and 3 bases stayed unmatched. This chain's CDR3 is CASLGQGYGYTF. The CDR3 nucleotides read TGTGCCAGCCTAGGACAGGGGTATGGCTACACCTTC.

This clone occurred a few times. The chain recombines TRBV30 with TRBJ2-5, with 8 bases lining up with TRBD2. The CDR3 consists of 15 residues. The ends lost 1 base at V and 7 bases at J; junction bases unmatched: 11. Germline assignment: CDR1 GTSNPN and CDR2 SVGIG (reference sequence). CDR3 loop: CAWSGPLAGQGTQYF. The CDR3 nucleotides read TGTGCCTGGAGTGGTCCCTTAGCGGGGCAGGGGACCCAGTACTTC. The whole variable domain, remainder taken from reference TRBV30 and TRBJ2-5, is SQTIHQWPATLVQPVGSPLSLECTVEGTSNPNLYWYRQAAGRGLQLLFYSVGIGQISSEVPQNLSASRPQDRQFILSSKKLLLSDSGFYLCAWSGPLAGQGTQYFGPGTRLLVL.

A few counts support this clone. The DNA of the CDR3 is TGTGCCAGCAGCCGAGTGGGACTACACGAGCAGTACTTC. It codes for CASSRVGLHEQYF. The V gene is TRBV11-2, the J gene TRBJ2-7, with 7 bases that match TRBD2. Germline V gene data show CDR1 as SGHAT and CDR2 as FQNNGV. With V trimmed by 5 bases and J by 5 bases, 6 bases remained unmatched. This CDR3 contains 13 residues.

This clone is labeled as medium-sized. The chain has TRBV10-1 and TRBJ2-1; TRBD2 aligns across 9 bases. CDR3 length: 15 residues. From germline, CDR1 is WNHNN and CDR2 SYGVQD (reference sequence). V lost 2 bases, J lost 8 bases, and 7 bases stayed unmatched. The CDR3 is CASSEPGTSFDEQFF. The CDR3 DNA sequence: TGCGCCAGCAGTGAGCCCGGGACTAGCTTCGATGAGCAGTTCTTC.

The chain uses TRBV29-1 and TRBJ1-2, with 7 positions matching TRBD1. The ends lost 7 bases at V and 5 bases at J; junction bases unmatched: 13. Germline V gene data show CDR1 as SQVTM and CDR2 as ANQGSEA. The length of the CDR3 is 14 residues. CDR3 residues: CSAMAGGVGYGYTF. CDR3 sequence (DNA): TGCAGCGCAATGGCAGGGGGTGTTGGGTATGGCTACACCTTC.

The rearrangement uses TRBV18 and TRBJ1-1; 8 bases match TRBD1. The CDR3 is made up of 15 amino acids. The germline gives CDR1 KGHSH, CDR2 LQKENI. Trimming at V came to 3 bases and at J to 4 bases, leaving 7 bases not matched to a gene. CDR3 sequence: CASSPQGQGGTEAFF. The CDR3 DNA reads TGTGCCAGCTCACCTCAAGGACAGGGTGGCACTGAAGCTTTCTTT.

This chain connects TRBV4-3 to TRBJ2-7, with TRBD1 matching 10 bases. The CDR3 runs to 16 residues. V trimming: 3 bases; J trimming: 3 bases; junction bases outside the gene matches: 8. Germline assignment: CDR1 LGHNA and CDR2 YSLEER. In DNA, the CDR3 is TGCGCCAGCAGCCATTCCGGGACAGGGGAAAGCTACGAGCAGTACTTC. As protein: CASSHSGTGESYEQYF.